This is a list of T cell receptor beta chains from one sample in a study of shared clonotypes between healthy human individuals. Some clones are missing from TCRdb's copy, which holds only in-frame ones; the method was immunoSEQ multiplex PCR. Here the sample spans about 2.4 million clones, more than 85% being singletons. Sequences were obtained from naive CD4+ T cells from PBMCs. These receptors were obtained from a man aged 18 to 29 in good health. Some clones in this sample may be carry-over from other donors' samples. The CDR3 runs from the conserved cysteine through the conserved F or W. The order of the fields is CDR3 length, D gene, V gene, clone size, J gene, CDR3 DNA, CDR3 protein. D genes are given only for firm matches. Only part of the rows carry a size: once, few, many, or a class if the clone is expanded.

15,TRBD1,TRBV9,-,TRBJ2-7,TGTGCCAGCAGCGCCCTGACAGGGGGCCCCTACGAGCAGTACTTC,CASSALTGGPYEQYF
14,TRBD1,TRBV5-1,-,TRBJ2-5,TGCGCCAGCAGCATAAGGACAGGGCAAGAGACCCAGTACTTC,CASSIRTGQETQYF
14,-,TRBV6-5,once,TRBJ2-5,TGTGCCAGCAGTTCGCAGCTAGCAGGGGAGACCCAGTACTTC,CASSSQLAGETQYF
17,TRBD2,TRBV5-1,-,TRBJ2-1,TGCGCCAGCAGCTTTGTTCCTAGAGCTAGCGGGAGACATGAGCAGTTCTTC,CASSFVPRASGRHEQFF
13,-,TRBV19,-,TRBJ2-7,TGTGCCAGCGTGGTAAGGGGGTCCTACGAGCAGTACTTC,CASVVRGSYEQYF
14,-,TRBV6-5,-,TRBJ1-1,TGTGCCAGCAGTTACCAGGTGTTGGCCACTGAAGCTTTCTTT,CASSYQVLATEAFF
15,-,TRBV6-5,once,TRBJ2-1,TGTGCCAGCAGCGGATACGAGGGCTTAAGTAATGAGCAGTTCTTC,CASSGYEGLSNEQFF
15,TRBD1,TRBV5-4,-,TRBJ1-3,TGTGCCAGCAGCCAGGGACAGTTCTCTGGAAACACCATATATTTT,CASSQGQFSGNTIYF
13,-,TRBV25-1,-,TRBJ1-6,TGTGCCAGCTCCTCCCTCCTTAATTCACCCCTCCACTTT,CASSSLLNSPLHF
14,-,TRBV6-1,once,TRBJ2-3,TGTGCCAGCAGTGTAGGGTCTGGGGGGAATACGCAGTATTTT,CASSVGSGGNTQYF
10,-,TRBV25-1,-,TRBJ2-7,TGTGCCACCATTCCGTACGAGCAGTACTTC,CATIPYEQYF